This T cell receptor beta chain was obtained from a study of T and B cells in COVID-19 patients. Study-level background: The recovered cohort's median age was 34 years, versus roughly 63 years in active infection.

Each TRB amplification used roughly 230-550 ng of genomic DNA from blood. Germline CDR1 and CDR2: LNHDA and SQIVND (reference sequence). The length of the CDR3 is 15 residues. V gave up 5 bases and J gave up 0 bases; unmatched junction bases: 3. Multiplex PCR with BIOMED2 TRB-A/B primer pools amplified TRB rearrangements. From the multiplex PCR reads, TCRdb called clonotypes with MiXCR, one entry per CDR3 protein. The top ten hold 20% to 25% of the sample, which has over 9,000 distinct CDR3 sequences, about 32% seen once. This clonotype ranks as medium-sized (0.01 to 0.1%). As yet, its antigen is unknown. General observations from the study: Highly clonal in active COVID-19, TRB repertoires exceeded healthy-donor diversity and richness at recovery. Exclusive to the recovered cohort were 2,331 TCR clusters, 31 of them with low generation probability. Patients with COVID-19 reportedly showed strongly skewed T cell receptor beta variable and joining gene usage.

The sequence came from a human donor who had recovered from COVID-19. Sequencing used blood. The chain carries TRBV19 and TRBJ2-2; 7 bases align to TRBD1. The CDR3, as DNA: TGTGCCAGTAGTTCCGGACAGGCGAACACCGGGGAGCTGTTTTTT. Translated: CASSSGQANTGELFF.